This T cell receptor (beta chain) was identified during a study of OX40 agonist ivuxolimab in advanced cancers. Study context: Three patients responded partially, comprising one with hepatocellular carcinoma and two with cutaneous melanoma.

The CDR3 is 16 amino acids. Germline V gene data show CDR1 as SGDLS and CDR2 as YYNGEE. Trimming removed 4 bases at V and 8 bases at J, with 19 bases between. Only in-frame clones appear in the TCRdb table, and some are missing; sequencing was by immunoSEQ multiplex PCR. This repertoire shows tens of thousands of clones, roughly nine tenths found once; its top ten account for roughly a tenth. Autoimmune disease history or systemic immunosuppression barred patients. Blood sampling took place at baseline, cycle 4 day 1, and cycle 7 day 1. Specimen: CD4+ or CD8+ T cells sorted from blood, collected in a trial of the OX40 agonist ivuxolimab. The chain carries TRBV9 and TRBJ1-6, with TRBD1 as a possible D gene (5 bases). The clonotype was recovered from an adult with an advanced solid tumor such as melanoma, head and neck, liver or kidney cancer. CDR3 protein: CASSPGTLGVHSPLHF. The DNA for the CDR3 is TGTGCCAGCAGCCCAGGGACTCTAGGGGTGCATTCACCCCTCCACTTT. Full variable domain (outside the CDR3, taken from reference TRBV9 and TRBJ1-6): DSGVTQTPKHLITATGQRVTLRCSPRSGDLSVYWYQQSLDQGLQFLIQYYNGEERAKGNILERFSAQQFPDLHSELNLSSLELGDSALYFCASSPGTLGVHSPLHFGNGTRLTVT.